This TCR beta chain was recorded in a study of T cells in Graves' hyperthyroidism and ophthalmopathy. RNA transcripts served as the template for amplifying TCR beta CDR3 regions. The TCR CDR3 was amplified in a first-round RT-PCR using the HTBI primer set. TCRdb reanalysed the multiplex PCR reads using MiXCR and keeps one entry per CDR3 protein. The data show around 280,000 distinct CDR3 sequences, about 14% seen once. This TCR was sampled from a woman in her twenties or thirties with Graves' hyperthyroidism that later progressed to Graves' ophthalmopathy. Sequencing used blood.

This CDR3 reads CASSLLNRDGGREQYF. CDR3 nucleotides: TGTGCCAGCAGTTTACTCAACCGGGACGGGGGTAGGGAGCAGTACTTC. The rearrangement uses TRBV27 and TRBJ2-7; D is perhaps TRBD2 (6 bases). V was shortened by 2 bases and J by 7 bases, with 21 bases between the two germline ends. Germline loops: CDR1 MNHEY, CDR2 SMNVEV (reference sequence). This CDR3 is built from 16 residues.